One sample yielded the 23 T cell receptor beta chains listed below, sequenced in a study of identifying expanded T cells in peripheral blood (dated 2019 in TCRdb). The method behind the library was the immunoSEQ multiplex PCR assay. This immuneACCESS table, as held by TCRdb, lists in-frame sequences with V and J called but not all clones. Of the missing ones, under half trace to an unresolved V gene in checked studies; the others have no known cause. The sample profile shows more than 80,000 clones; approximately 89% of them were found once. Jointly, the top ten make up under 4.5% of the sample. The material sequenced was blood. Receptors originate from a person aged 18-70 years in good health.

The chain is built from TRBV18 and TRBJ1-1, with TRBD1 matching 8 bases. Germline assignment: CDR1 KGHSH and CDR2 LQKENI. V dropped 2 bases and J dropped 8; count of bases not matched to a gene: 16. The CDR3 loop spans 17 amino acids. In DNA form, the CDR3 reads TGTGCCAGCTCACCATTGGACAGGGAGTTATCGGTCTCCGAAGCTTTCTTT. It specifies CASSPLDRELSVSEAFF.

The chain joins TRBV18 to TRBJ1-5, with unresolved D. This CDR3 comprises 16 residues. Trimming pared 2 bases from V and 0 bases from J, leaving 11 bases between. Looked up from germline, CDR1 is KGHSH and CDR2 is LQKENI. Here the CDR3 reads CASSPSAVDSNQPQHF. The CDR3 bases are TGTGCCAGCTCACCATCAGCAGTCGATAGCAATCAGCCCCAGCATTTT.

In DNA, the CDR3 is TGTGCCAGCAGATTCGGCCAACTAGCGGGAGCTGGTAATGAGCAGTTCTTC. It specifies CASRFGQLAGAGNEQFF. The V and J genes are TRBV27 and TRBJ2-1; 11 bases map to TRBD2. Germline V gives CDR1 MNHEY, CDR2 SMNVEV (reference sequence). The CDR3 has 17 residues. V was clipped by 6 bases and J by 7 bases; unmatched bases: 14.

The rearrangement uses TRBV25-1 and TRBJ2-7; D might be TRBD1 or TRBD2, each matching 5 bases. The CDR3 has 13 residues. V gave up 7 bases and J gave up 0 bases, with 10 bases separating them. Germline-derived CDR1 and CDR2 are MGHDK and SYGVNS. CDR3 coding DNA: TGTGCCAGCACGGGGCGGTCCTCCTACGAGCAGTACTTC. It is translated as CASTGRSSYEQYF.

The V and J genes are TRBV6-6 and TRBJ2-3, with D hard to call. This CDR3 spans 15 amino acids. CDR1 and CDR2 from the germline V gene are MNHNY and SVGAGI (reference sequence). The ends were cut back, 8 bases at V and 0 bases at J, with 15 bases in the middle. The CDR3 bases are TGTGCCAGCGGTCCGGGCGGCTTTAGCACAGATACGCAGTATTTT. It is translated as CASGPGGFSTDTQYF.

The V and J genes are TRBV4-3 and TRBJ2-7; TRBD1 agrees at 9 bases. J gave up 0 bases and V 2 bases, and 2 bases lay outside the gene matches. Germline CDR1 LGHNA, CDR2 YSLEER. CDR3 length: 15 amino acids. Here the CDR3 reads CASSQTGGGSYEQYF. The DNA of the CDR3 is TGCGCCAGCAGCCAAACAGGGGGCGGCTCCTACGAGCAGTACTTC.

The CDR3 loop is CASSLDYRGEIAQDTEAFF. CDR3 nucleotides: TGTGCCAGCAGCTTAGACTACAGGGGGGAGATAGCGCAGGACACTGAAGCTTTCTTT. The rearrangement links TRBV5-4 to TRBJ1-1; 8 bases fit TRBD1. The CDR3 runs 19 residues. Unmatched junction bases numbered 18, after V lost 2 bases and J lost 3 bases. Germline loops: CDR1 SGHNT, CDR2 YYREEE (reference sequence).

This clone was observed a single time. The genes are TRBV19 and TRBJ1-4; D unclear. There are 13 residues in the CDR3. Germline V CDR1 and CDR2: LNHDA, SQIVND (reference sequence). Trimming stripped 9 bases from V and 8 bases from J, with 16 bases between. The chain's CDR3 is CASSGPAGEKLFF. In DNA, the CDR3 is TGTGCCAGCAGCGGACCCGCGGGGGAAAAACTGTTTTTT.

J is TRBJ1-4 and V is TRBV9; D not resolved. V lost 1 base, J lost 4 bases, and 8 bases lay in between. The CDR3 totals 14 residues. Germline CDR1 and CDR2: SGDLS and YYNGEE. The CDR3 region is CASSVPGLNEKLFF. CDR3 DNA: TGTGCCAGCAGCGTACCCGGGCTTAATGAAAAACTGTTTTTT. Full variable domain (rest looked up from reference TRBV9 and TRBJ1-4): DSGVTQTPKHLITATGQRVTLRCSPRSGDLSVYWYQQSLDQGLQFLIQYYNGEERAKGNILERFSAQQFPDLHSELNLSSLELGDSALYFCASSVPGLNEKLFFGSGTQLSVL.

J is TRBJ2-2 and V is TRBV29-1; D uncertain. The ends were cut back, 5 bases at V and 5 bases at J, with 12 bases in the middle. Germline CDR1 and CDR2: SQVTM and ANQGSEA. The CDR3 sequence is 13 residues long. The CDR3 bases are TGCAGCGTTAGAGGCGGTCGGACCGGGGAGCTGTTTTTT. It yields the protein CSVRGGRTGELFF.

The V call is TRBV6-1, the J call TRBJ1-2; 7 bases map to TRBD1. J lost 2 bases, V lost 4 bases, and 7 bases had no gene match. Germline loops: CDR1 MNHNS, CDR2 SASEGT. This CDR3 spans 15 amino acids. The CDR3 bases are TGTGCCAGCAGTGCCTACACAGGGGCGAACTATGGCTACACCTTC. Protein product: CASSAYTGANYGYTF.

The chain recombines TRBV20-1 with TRBJ2-3; D is unclear. The V and J ends lost 6 bases and 8 bases respectively, with 12 bases between them. The CDR3 is 11 residues long. Germline values: CDR1 DFQATT, CDR2 SNEGSKA (reference sequence). CDR3 nucleotides: TGCAGTGCCTTCCGTTCGGGTACGCAGTATTTT. Residues: CSAFRSGTQYF.

V and J are TRBV7-2 and TRBJ1-3; TRBD1 matches at 7 bases. The CDR3 spans 16 residues. V lost 6 bases, J lost 2 bases, and 10 bases stayed unmatched. CDR1 is SGHTA, CDR2 FQGNSA, per germline. The CDR3 is CASSSVTGTAGNTIYF. In DNA, the CDR3 is TGTGCCAGCAGTTCCGTAACCGGGACAGCTGGAAACACCATATATTTT.

The genes are TRBV27 and TRBJ1-5; D not resolved. Germline-derived CDR1 and CDR2 are MNHEY and SMNVEV (reference sequence). V lost 2 bases, J lost 2 bases, and 4 bases lay in between. The CDR3 extends over 13 amino acids. The CDR3 protein is CASSLRGNQPQHF. In DNA form, the CDR3 reads TGTGCCAGCAGTTTAAGGGGCAATCAGCCCCAGCATTTT.

The chain links TRBV4-1 to TRBJ2-5; 10 positions agree with TRBD2. The length of the CDR3 is 16 residues. V trimming: 5 bases; J trimming: 5 bases; junction bases outside the gene matches: 11. Germline V gives CDR1 MGHRA, CDR2 YSYEKL. CDR3 nucleotide sequence: TGCGCCAGCAGCGCCGACCCTAGCGGGGGCTGGGAGACCCAGTACTTC. Protein product: CASSADPSGGWETQYF.

This clone occurred a few times. The chain uses TRBV6-4 and TRBJ1-4, with TRBD1 as a possible D gene (6 bases). This CDR3 has 12 residues. Germline values: CDR1 MRHNA, CDR2 SNTAGT. V shed 8 bases and J shed 9 bases, with 13 bases lying between them. CDR3 DNA: TGTGCCAGCGTGAAAACAGGGAAAAAACTGTTTTTT. This gives the protein CASVKTGKKLFF.

This rearrangement joins TRBV5-6 to TRBJ1-5; D is perhaps TRBD1 (5 bases). The V gene's germline CDR1 is SGHDT and CDR2 YYEEEE. The V gene lost 3 bases and the J gene lost 3 bases, with 10 bases spanning the gap. CDR3 length: 14 residues. In DNA, the CDR3 is TGTGCCAGCAGCTCTGCGGGGGTCAATCAGCCCCAGCATTTT. It codes for CASSSAGVNQPQHF.

This sequence joins TRBV30 and TRBJ1-1, with a weak D call TRBD1 (6 bases). The germline gives CDR1 GTSNPN, CDR2 SVGIG (reference sequence). This CDR3 has 12 amino acids. V was cut by 1 base and J by 8 bases, with 11 bases left in between. In DNA, the CDR3 is TGTGCCTGGAGTGACAGGGCGGAGGAAGCTTTCTTT. Translation: CAWSDRAEEAFF.

This clone was seen just once. This sequence joins TRBV9 and TRBJ1-1, with D perhaps TRBD1 (5 bases). V was clipped by 4 bases and J by 0 bases, with 10 bases between them. CDR3 length: 14 amino acids. CDR1 and CDR2 from the germline V gene are SGDLS and YYNGEE. The CDR3: CASSIDSLNTEAFF. The CDR3 DNA reads TGTGCCAGCAGCATCGACAGTCTGAACACTGAAGCTTTCTTT.

The chain uses TRBV29-1 and TRBJ2-7; TRBD1 aligns across 7 bases. The CDR3 length is 12 residues. V lost 6 bases and J lost 12; bases outside the gene matches: 14. CDR1 is SQVTM, CDR2 ANQGSEA, per germline. The CDR3 region is CSVRDSKSGAYF. The CDR3 DNA follows: TGCAGCGTCAGGGACAGTAAGTCAGGCGCGTACTTC.

The gene calls are TRBV5-4 and TRBJ2-1, with 7 bases identical to TRBD2. V lost 4 bases and J lost 5; bases outside the gene matches: 9. CDR3 length: 15 amino acids. The germline gives CDR1 SGHNT, CDR2 YYREEE (reference sequence). The chain's CDR3 is CASSPRWEGNNEQFF. For the CDR3, the DNA is TGTGCCAGCAGCCCCAGGTGGGAGGGTAACAATGAGCAGTTCTTC.

In this sample, this clone turned up a few times. This chain connects TRBV7-9 to TRBJ2-7; a weak D match, TRBD2 (5 bases). The germline V gene encodes CDR1 SEHNR and CDR2 FQNEAQ (reference sequence). This CDR3 comprises 14 residues. Between the trimmed V and J ends, which lost 10 bases and 3 bases, there was a span of 19 bases. DNA of the CDR3: TGTGCCATCCTTATCCAGGACTCCGTCTACGAGCAGTACTTC. The encoded protein is CAILIQDSVYEQYF.

V usage is TRBV4-1 and J usage is TRBJ1-2; 8 bases fit TRBD1. Germline CDR1 reads MGHRA; CDR2 reads YSYEKL. After removal of 6 bases from V and 4 bases from J, the junction contained 4 bases not matched to a gene. The CDR3 spans 13 residues. The CDR3 DNA reads as TGCGCCAGCAGACCAGGGGGCGGCTATGGCTACACCTTC. Translation gives CASRPGGGYGYTF.